These 2 T cell receptor beta chains share one sample of origin, sequenced in a study of T-cell reconstitution after alpha-beta-depleted transplantation in children. Unique molecular identifiers featured in how the TCRbeta library was prepared. TCRdb passed the PCR reads through MiXCR, listing each CDR3 protein once. The sample has about 500,000 distinct CDR3 sequences, approximately 29% seen once. Sequencing was performed on PBMCs from the stem cell graft donor, taken from the stem cell graft. The receptors stem from a human donor who donated a stem cell graft to a child with aplastic anemia.

The chain uses TRBV20-1 and TRBJ2-3; no reliable D call. V was shortened by 6 bases and J by 0 bases, with 13 bases between the two germline ends. CDR3 length equals 14 residues. Germline V gene data show CDR1 as DFQATT and CDR2 as SNEGSKA (reference sequence). CDR3 loop: CSARPPTSTDTQYF. As DNA, the CDR3 is TGCAGTGCCAGACCCCCGACTAGCACAGATACGCAGTATTTT.

The V gene is TRBV18, the J gene TRBJ1-1; 9 bases align to TRBD1. Looked up from germline, CDR1 is KGHSH and CDR2 is LQKENI. Losses at the gene ends were 3 bases for V and 4 bases for J; bases not matched to a gene: 6. This CDR3 has 15 amino acids. CDR3 sequence: CASSPRTGEVTEAFF. CDR3 nucleotides: TGTGCCAGCTCACCCCGGACAGGGGAGGTCACTGAAGCTTTCTTT.